This T cell receptor (beta chain) was found in a study of regulatory T cells in long-lasting Graves disease listed by TCRdb under 2021. For the wider study: Antithyroid drugs had been taken for less than 3 months by newly diagnosed Graves' disease patients. Patients with persistent Graves' disease were compared with patients with newly diagnosed Graves' disease using TCR sequencing and RNA sequencing of peripheral blood. The study was conducted in China and was registered as a clinical trial. TCR sequencing covered about 13 persistent and around 20 newly diagnosed Graves' disease patients, some 33 samples in total.

Explained via the paper, the time point label denotes: newly diagnosed GD, antithyroid drugs for less than 3 months. For both TCR sequencing and RNA sequencing, RNA was extracted from PBMCs using TRIzol. Graves' disease was diagnosed according to American Thyroid Association guidelines. Patients were recruited from an endocrinology department in Xi'an, China. From each patient, roughly 9 milliliters of peripheral blood was collected into an EDTA anticoagulant tube. Ficoll Paque Plus density gradient separation was used to isolate PBMCs, and no further T cell sorting was performed. An Agilent 2100 Bioanalyzer and agarose gel were used to assess RNA quality, and a NanoDrop 2000 was used to measure RNA concentration. Its CDR3 holds 12 amino acids, cysteine through phenylalanine. Of all the DNA, just the CDR3 is kept, 36 bases in frame from base 1. The germline ends are 12 bases apart after V is trimmed by 8 bases and J by 6 bases. From the germline V gene (reference sequence), CDR1 is LNHDA and CDR2 is SQIVND.

This clonotype showed up just a few times. Its binding antigen is unknown. Base quality data are lacking; no much larger clone is found one base away. To prepare the library, multiplex PCR was applied. TCRdb records Illumina HiSeq 4000 as the sequencer. To build TCR beta libraries, CDR3 regions were amplified by Arm-PCR using iRepertoire HTBI primers. PCR products were gel purified before sequencing. Regarding the original processing steps: Gene usage analysis of CDR3 amino acid clonotypes relied on the approximately 60 TRBV and 14 TRBJ segments identified across samples. COPE and FqMerger were used to merge the filtered high-quality paired reads into contigs. BLAST was used to align contigs to IMGT TRBV, TRBD and TRBJ reference genes, and CDR3 was defined according to IMGT. Clonotypes above 0.1% frequency were classified as highly expanded clones. Repertoire diversity was measured by Shannon entropy, and V-J evenness by the Gini coefficient. A clonotype was considered public if more than one individual shared it. TCRdb ran its own pipeline on the public reads, namely fastp trimming at Q25 and MiXCR clone calling, and kept in-frame beta chains. Every entry covers one CDR3 protein and lists the most common genes and DNA from its rows. These V and J calls derive from TCRdb rather than the authors' analysis. The sample table lists about 620,000 distinct CDR3 sequences, approximately 15% of them with a count of one. The top ten clones comprise around 19% of the sample.

The investigation overall reported the following: Persistent Graves' disease patients showed lower TCR Shannon entropy and fewer highly expanded clones than newly diagnosed patients, suggesting clonal expansion. Preferential use of TRBV28, TRBJ1-2 and TRBJ2-5 was observed in persistent disease, whereas TRBV20-1 and TRBJ2-1 were favored in newly diagnosed disease. Only the TCR beta chain was sequenced and analyzed. Patients with persistent disease shared more public clonotypes (around 2,700) than newly diagnosed patients did (966). The authors noted that the small sample size was a limitation that may lower accuracy. The study examined only peripheral blood because the primary lesion, thyroid tissue, could not be accessed.

These records were also assigned to another study, of T cells in Graves' hyperthyroidism and ophthalmopathy. As that second paper reports: Graves' hyperthyroidism was defined as stable when no progression to ophthalmopathy occurred over 18 months of follow-up. Hyperthyroidism patients were newly diagnosed, had a disease duration of under 2 months, and were aged 18 to 65 years. Any patient with an uncontrolled infection, another autoimmune disease, pregnancy or lactation was excluded. Clinical symptoms, serum thyroxine and TRAb, thyroid ultrasound, and orbital computed tomography formed the basis for the diagnoses. The TCR CDR3 was subjected to a first round of RT-PCR using the HTBI primer set and the Qiagen OneStep RT-PCR kit. Blood samples also contained most of the expanded thyroid clonotypes (frequency above 0.001), which suggests that blood repertoires may reflect thyroid immune responses. In cross-validation, a model built on a 13 V-J signature told ophthalmopathy apart from stable hyperthyroidism with under 90% sensitivity and around 81% specificity, and in testing the same model reached 80%/75%. During validation, the model predicted progression to ophthalmopathy a median of roughly six months ahead of onset, with almost 71% sensitivity and roughly 75% specificity. A discovery cohort of about a hundred patients, 43 with Graves' ophthalmopathy and approximately 60 with stable Graves' hyperthyroidism, was used to find distinguishing TCR V-J signatures. Whether ophthalmopathy could be predicted prospectively was tested in an independent validation cohort made up of roughly 20 hyperthyroidism patients plus 17 patients who later progressed to ophthalmopathy. The approximately 100 discovery patients were divided at random into training and test sets in a 7:3 ratio. In addition, the study compared T-cell repertoires in thyroid tissue and in blood from roughly six Graves' hyperthyroidism patients. After blood sampling, hyperthyroidism patients were treated with methimazole at a starting dose of 30 mg daily, and ophthalmopathy patients were treated with high-dose intravenous methylprednisolone. The libraries were constructed in a second round of multiplex PCR and then size-selected and purified. Sequencing of the libraries was done on an Illumina HiSeq2000 using paired-end 100 bp reads. SOAPnuke was used to process the raw data, removing reads that contained adapters or uncalled bases, had a mean Phred below 15, or lacked an exact match to the constant primer or identifier. COPE v1.2.5 was used to merge the high-quality paired reads, and each unique nucleotide sequence was defined as a clonotype. MiTCR v1.1 was used to align the clonotypes against IMGT TRBV, TRBD and TRBJ reference segments. Only V-J combinations with frequency above 0.0001, covering about 99% of repertoires, were analysed. A TCS score was defined as the ratio of F50 (clonal expansion) to E x V (chaos), with BLOSUM62-based TCRdist applied between CDR3 peptides within each V-J. Welch's t-statistics and random forest reduced 500 to 650 V-J features to 13, which were used in a naive Bayes classifier (R e1071). No statistical method was used to set the sample size in advance, and investigators knew the group allocation. TCR Vbeta CDR3 sequencing of 140 or so peripheral blood samples (under 45 ophthalmopathy, 75 to 80 hyperthyroidism and approximately 17 progressor patients) is reported in the paper.

This sequence originates from a woman in her twenties or thirties with Graves disease. Donor details come from another sample of the same person, matched by shared clones. The chain is assembled from TRBV19 and TRBJ2-3, with the D gene possibly TRBD1 or TRBD2, each one fitting 5 bases. This material consisted of peripheral blood mononuclear cells (PBMCs), taken at new diagnosis, from a patient treated with antithyroid drugs. The CDR3 sequence is CASGTAWDTQYF. The nucleotide sequence reads TGTGCCAGTGGGACCGCCTGGGATACGCAGTATTTT.